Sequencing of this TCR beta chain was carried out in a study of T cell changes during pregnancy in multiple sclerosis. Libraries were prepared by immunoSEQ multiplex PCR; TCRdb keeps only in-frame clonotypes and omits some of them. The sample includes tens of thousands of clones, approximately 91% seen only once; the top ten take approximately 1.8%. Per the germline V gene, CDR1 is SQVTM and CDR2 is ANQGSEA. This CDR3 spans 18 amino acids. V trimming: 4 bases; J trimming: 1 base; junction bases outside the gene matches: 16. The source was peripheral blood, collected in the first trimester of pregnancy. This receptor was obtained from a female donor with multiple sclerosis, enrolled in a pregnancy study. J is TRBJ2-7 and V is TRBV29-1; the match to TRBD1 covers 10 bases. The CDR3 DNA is TGCAGCGTTGTTTCTTGGCGCCGGGGACAGGGGAGGTCCTACGAGCAGTACTTC. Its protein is CSVVSWRRGQGRSYEQYF.